The clone carrying this TCR beta chain was found a few times. Its matching antigen is unknown. The sample holds other DNA sequences that translate to the same CDR3. Germline V gene data show CDR1 as SGDLS and CDR2 as YYNGEE. The CDR3 runs 14 residues. Between the trimmed V and J ends, which lost 1 base and 0 bases, there was a span of 6 bases. The sample comes from a study of shared clonotypes between healthy human individuals. Study outcomes and limitations: Only blood was sampled, and tissue TCR repertoires likely differ from blood ones. Naive subsets tended to show greater estimated richness than memory subsets.

The method was immunoSEQ multiplex PCR; TCRdb's version includes in-frame clones alone and lacks a portion of them. In the table there are roughly 2,500,000 clones, approximately 93% of which are singletons. The TCR was taken from a man aged 18 to 29 in good health. Some clones in this sample may be carry-over from other donors' samples. The specimen was naive CD4+ T cells from PBMCs. Subset defined: CD45RA+ positively selected. The chain employs TRBV9 and TRBJ2-3; no clear D. Here the CDR3 DNA reads TGTGCCAGCAGCGTACGGGTTAGCACAGATACGCAGTATTTT. It translates to CASSVRVSTDTQYF.